The 15 T cell receptor beta chains presented below share a single source sample, sequenced in a study of T cell responses to AZD1222 COVID-19 vaccine. Sequenced by immunoSEQ multiplex PCR; TCRdb stores in-frame clones only, minus some. The repertoire has 120,000 to 150,000 clones, approximately 88% of them found once; the top ten carry approximately 5.4%. The sequencing used peripheral blood, collected 28 days after the second dose of the MenACWY control vaccine. These TCRs come from an adult who received the MenACWY meningococcal vaccine as a control.

This chain joins TRBV7-2 and TRBJ1-1; no reliable D call. V dropped 2 bases and J dropped 1 base, with 5 bases sitting between them. Germline V gene lookup returns CDR1 SGHTA and CDR2 FQGNSA. This CDR3 is 13 amino acids long. This CDR3 reads CASSLQENTEAFF. The CDR3 nucleotides read TGTGCCAGCAGCTTACAGGAGAACACTGAAGCTTTCTTT. Together with reference TRBV7-2 and TRBJ1-1, the CDR3 gives the full variable domain: GAGVSQSPSNKVTEKGKDVELRCDPISGHTALYWYRQSLGQGLEFLIYFQGNSAPDKSGLPSDRFSAERTGGSVSTLTIQRTQQEDSAVYLCASSLQENTEAFFGQGTRLTVV.

The chain recombines TRBV7-6 with TRBJ2-2; TRBD1 agrees at 9 bases. V lost 6 bases, J lost 0 bases, and 5 bases stayed unmatched. CDR1 is SGHVS, CDR2 FNYEAQ, per germline. CDR3 length: 16 residues. The CDR3 nucleotides are TGTGCCAGCAGTTTACAGGGGGCCTCGAACACCGGGGAGCTGTTTTTT. Translation: CASSLQGASNTGELFF.

The chain links TRBV4-3 to TRBJ1-3; possibly TRBD1 for D (5 bases). Germline-derived CDR1 and CDR2 are LGHNA and YSLEER. The V end lost 0 bases, the J end lost 5 bases, and 17 bases lay between the germline ends. This CDR3 contains 17 residues. The CDR3 DNA reads as TGCGCCAGCAGCCAAGATCCTCCCAGCGGGGGACGAAACACCATATATTTT. Amino acids: CASSQDPPSGGRNTIYF.

The chain combines TRBV6-5 with TRBJ1-2, with D perhaps TRBD1 (5 bases). The CDR3 has 13 residues. Looked up from germline, CDR1 is MNHEY and CDR2 is SVGAGI. V was shortened by 5 bases and J by 4 bases, with 11 bases between the two germline ends. In DNA, the CDR3 is TGTGCCAGCAGTCCGGGACGGATCTATGGCTACACCTTC. Amino acid sequence: CASSPGRIYGYTF.

This chain links TRBV19 with TRBJ1-5; D is unclear. V gave up 4 bases and J gave up 0 bases, with 13 bases separating them. Germline V gene sequence: CDR1 LNHDA, CDR2 SQIVND (reference sequence). The CDR3 is 16 residues long. The CDR3 is CASSTSDGYSNQPQHF. In DNA, the CDR3 is TGTGCCAGTAGTACCTCAGACGGATATAGCAATCAGCCCCAGCATTTT.

This rearrangement joins TRBV9 to TRBJ2-2; 10 bases map to TRBD1. After removal of 4 bases from V and 0 bases from J, the junction contained 6 bases not matched to a gene. The germline CDR1 and CDR2 sequences are SGDLS and YYNGEE. The CDR3 sequence is 17 residues long. The CDR3 loop reads CASSLDRGPTNTGELFF. The CDR3 DNA reads as TGTGCCAGCAGCCTTGACAGGGGGCCAACGAACACCGGGGAGCTGTTTTTT.

CDR3 bases: TGTGCCAGTAGTATAGGGCACAGACAAGAGACCCAGTACTTC. It encodes CASSIGHRQETQYF. This chain joins TRBV19 and TRBJ2-5; D gene ambiguous. V was cut by 1 base and J by 2 bases, with 8 bases left in between. The CDR3 is 14 amino acids. Germline V gene lookup returns CDR1 LNHDA and CDR2 SQIVND (reference sequence).

The chain combines TRBV5-1 with TRBJ2-5; D call uncertain. CDR3 length: 13 amino acids. V shed 2 bases and J shed 2 bases, with 7 bases lying between them. CDR1 SGHRS and CDR2 YFSETQ come from the germline V gene. This CDR3 reads CASSFGSQETQYF. The CDR3 DNA reads TGCGCCAGCAGCTTCGGCAGTCAAGAGACCCAGTACTTC.

The table lists this clone with a count of one. J is TRBJ1-4 and V is TRBV15; possible D gene TRBD1, 6 bases. This CDR3 contains 18 residues. CDR1 is LNHNV and CDR2 is YYDKDF in the germline V gene (reference sequence). V gave up 0 bases and J gave up 0 bases, with 14 bases separating them. The CDR3 sequence: CATSRDRQATATNEKLFF. The DNA for the CDR3 is TGTGCCACCAGCAGAGATAGACAGGCTACCGCAACTAATGAAAAACTGTTTTTT. The whole variable domain, filled in from reference TRBV15 and TRBJ1-4, reads DAMVIQNPRYQVTQFGKPVTLSCSQTLNHNVMYWYQQKSSQAPKLLFHYYDKDFNNEADTPDNFQSRRPNTSFCFLDIRSPGLGDTAMYLCATSRDRQATATNEKLFFGSGTQLSVL.

The chain combines TRBV10-2 with TRBJ2-1; D remains unclear. V was clipped by 4 bases and J by 12 bases, with 10 bases between them. This CDR3 has 11 residues. Germline-derived CDR1 and CDR2 are WSHSY and SAAADI. The CDR3 DNA reads TGCGCCAGCAGTGGCCAGGTGATGCAGTTCTTC. As protein: CASSGQVMQFF.

This clone was detected once. V gene TRBV10-2 combines with J gene TRBJ2-3, with D uncertain. Germline assignment: CDR1 WSHSY and CDR2 SAAADI. Trimming removed 2 bases from V and 5 bases from J, with 8 bases in between. The CDR3 has 13 amino acids. The CDR3 DNA sequence: TGCGCCAGCAGTGAGGAAGGAAAAGATACGCAGTATTTT. Protein: CASSEEGKDTQYF.

This sequence joins TRBV27 and TRBJ1-6, with D unresolved. The V and J ends lost 3 bases and 7 bases respectively, with 10 bases between them. The germline V gene has CDR1 MNHEY and CDR2 SMNVEV (reference sequence). The CDR3 loop spans 14 amino acids. This CDR3 is CASSLWVENSPLHF. The DNA for the CDR3 is TGTGCCAGCAGTTTGTGGGTGGAGAATTCACCCCTCCACTTT.

V usage is TRBV28 and J usage is TRBJ1-5, with D possibly TRBD1 on 6 matching bases. CDR3 length equals 16 residues. The V gene lost 6 bases and the J gene lost 1 base, with 16 bases spanning the gap. Germline CDR1 reads MDHEN; CDR2 reads SYDVKM. CDR3 DNA: TGTGCCAGCAGCTCGGGGGGCGCGAAAAGCAATCAGCCCCAGCATTTT. Protein: CASSSGGAKSNQPQHF.

This chain joins TRBV2 and TRBJ1-2, with D possibly TRBD1 on 5 matching bases. Trimming pared 6 bases from V and 1 base from J, leaving 15 bases between. Germline assignment: CDR1 SNHLY and CDR2 FYNNEI. The CDR3 has 15 residues. The CDR3 DNA sequence: TGTGCCAGCAGAGGTGGTCGGGGGGTTAACTATGGCTACACCTTC. Protein: CASRGGRGVNYGYTF.

The chain uses TRBV7-9 and TRBJ2-1; 10 positions agree with TRBD2. V was pared by 5 bases and J by 0 bases, with 13 bases of the junction left unmatched. Germline CDR1 and CDR2: SEHNR and FQNEAQ (reference sequence). The CDR3 is 19 residues long. The CDR3 nucleotides read TGTGCCAGCAGCGGGACTAGCGAGAAAGCCCCGAGCTCCTACAATGAGCAGTTCTTC. It is translated as CASSGTSEKAPSSYNEQFF.